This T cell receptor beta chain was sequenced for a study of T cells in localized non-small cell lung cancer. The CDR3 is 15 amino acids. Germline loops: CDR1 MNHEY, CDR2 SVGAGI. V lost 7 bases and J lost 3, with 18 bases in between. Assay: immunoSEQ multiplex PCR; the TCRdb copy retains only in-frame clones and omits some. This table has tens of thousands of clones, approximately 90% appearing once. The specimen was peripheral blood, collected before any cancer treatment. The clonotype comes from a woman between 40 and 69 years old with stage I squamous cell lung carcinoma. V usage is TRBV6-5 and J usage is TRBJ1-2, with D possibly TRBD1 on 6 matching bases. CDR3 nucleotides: TGTGCCAGCACCCACCTGTCGGGGGGCCACTATGGCTACACCTTC. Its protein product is CASTHLSGGHYGYTF.